This T cell receptor (beta chain) was sequenced in a study of OX40 agonist ivuxolimab in advanced cancers. Background on the study: People who had prior anti-PD-1, anti-PD-L1 or anti-CTLA-4 therapy could take part, and 40% had some. General observations from the study: On average, CD8+ T cells had more expanded clones than CD4+. Individuals who were partial responders at 0.1-3.0 mg/kg had clonal expansion that ranked among the lowest.

About this clone: Its antigen is undetermined.

V was cut by 3 bases and J by 4 bases, with 5 bases left in between. CDR1 SGHRS and CDR2 YFSETQ come from the germline V gene. The CDR3 totals 12 residues. Libraries were prepared by immunoSEQ multiplex PCR; TCRdb keeps only in-frame clonotypes and omits some of them. The repertoire consists of roughly 100,000 clones, with approximately 86% occurring once and the leading ten covering 3% to 4%. The chain is built from TRBV5-1 and TRBJ2-1, with D unresolved. This TCR came from an adult with an advanced solid tumor such as melanoma, head and neck, liver or kidney cancer. Material: CD4+ or CD8+ T cells sorted from blood, obtained in a trial of the OX40 agonist ivuxolimab. The DNA for the CDR3 is TGCGCCAGCAGCTGGGCTTACAATGAGCAGTTCTTC. Amino acids: CASSWAYNEQFF.